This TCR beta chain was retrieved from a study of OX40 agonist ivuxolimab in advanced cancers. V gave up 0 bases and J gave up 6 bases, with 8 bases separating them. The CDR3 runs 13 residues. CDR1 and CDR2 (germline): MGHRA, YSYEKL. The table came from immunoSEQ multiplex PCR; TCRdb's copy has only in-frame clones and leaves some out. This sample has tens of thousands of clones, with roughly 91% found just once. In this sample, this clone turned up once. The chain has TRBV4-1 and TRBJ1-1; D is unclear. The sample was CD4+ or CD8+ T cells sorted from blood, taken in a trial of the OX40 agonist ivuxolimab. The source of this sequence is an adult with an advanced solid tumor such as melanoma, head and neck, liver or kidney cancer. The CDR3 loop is CASSQEGSSEAFF. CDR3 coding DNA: TGCGCCAGCAGCCAAGAAGGGTCATCTGAAGCTTTCTTT.